The following is a T cell receptor (beta chain) sequence with its context. Sequenced by immunoSEQ multiplex PCR; TCRdb stores in-frame clones only, minus some. The data hold approximately 250,000 clones, with 80% to 90% observed a single time. Cohorts were determined from participant-reported clinical history. People in the exposed group encountered a COVID-19 case within 2 weeks before entering the study. This specimen comes from a study of blood T cell repertoires in COVID-19. Germline V CDR1 and CDR2: MDHEN, SYDVKM. The CDR3 has 14 amino acids. The junction had 6 bases not matched to a gene; V was cut back by 7 bases and J by 3 bases.

This clonotype originated in a woman between 40 and 50 years old who had been exposed to COVID-19. The material sequenced was PBMCs or T cells enriched from blood (not recorded which). V gene TRBV28 combines with J gene TRBJ1-5; 7 bases are a match to TRBD1. The CDR3 nucleotides are TGTGCCAGCACCCTGGACAGGTTCAATCAGCCCCAGCATTTT. Its protein product is CASTLDRFNQPQHF.